Listed below are T cell receptor beta chains from one sample, sequenced in a study of shared clonotypes between healthy human individuals. Produced via immunoSEQ multiplex PCR; TCRdb's table is partial and in-frame only. The table records 550,000 to 750,000 clones, approximately 90% of them present only once. Material: naive CD8+ T cells sorted from blood. These receptors were obtained from a man aged 25 to 40 in good health. Each CDR3 is given with its conserved first and last residue. A D gene is named only where the DNA matches it firmly. Where a row states a size, it is once, few, many or the class of an expanded clone; other rows omit it.

J: TRBJ2-5; size: .; V: TRBV7-8; D: TRBD2; CDR3: CASSSLAGAGETQYF; DNA: TGTGCCAGCAGCAGTCTAGCGGGAGCCGGAGAGACCCAGTACTTC
J: TRBJ2-7; size: .; V: TRBV4-1; D: .; CDR3: CASSQARGYEQYF; DNA: TGCGCCAGCAGCCAAGCCCGGGGATACGAGCAGTACTTC
J: TRBJ2-1; size: .; V: TRBV9; D: .; CDR3: CASSDPEDNEQFF; DNA: TGTGCCAGCAGTGATCCCGAGGACAATGAGCAGTTCTTC
J: TRBJ2-7; size: .; V: TRBV5-5; D: .; CDR3: CASSGTSNLYEQYF; DNA: TGTGCCAGCAGCGGGACCTCAAACCTCTACGAGCAGTACTTC
J: TRBJ2-1; size: .; V: TRBV11-2; D: .; CDR3: CASSLGGSYNEQFF; DNA: TGTGCCAGCAGCTTAGGAGGTTCCTACAATGAGCAGTTCTTC
J: TRBJ1-1; size: .; V: TRBV27; D: .; CDR3: CASSSGIGTEAFF; DNA: TGTGCCAGCAGTTCAGGTATAGGCACTGAAGCTTTCTTT
J: TRBJ1-5; size: .; V: TRBV11-2; D: .; CDR3: CASSQHRWQPQHF; DNA: TGTGCCAGCAGCCAGCACCGATGGCAGCCCCAGCATTTT
J: TRBJ1-3; size: .; V: TRBV19; D: TRBD1; CDR3: CASSIDRGSGNTIYF; DNA: TGTGCCAGTAGTATCGACAGGGGATCTGGAAACACCATATATTTT
J: TRBJ2-3; size: .; V: TRBV7-9; D: TRBD2; CDR3: CASRPGLAGVATDTQYF; DNA: TGTGCCAGCAGACCCGGACTAGCGGGAGTTGCCACAGATACGCAGTATTTT
J: TRBJ2-2; size: .; V: TRBV27; D: TRBD1; CDR3: CASSLVQGAAGELFF; DNA: TGTGCCAGCAGTTTAGTACAGGGGGCCGCCGGGGAGCTGTTTTTT
J: TRBJ1-5; size: .; V: TRBV7-6; D: .; CDR3: CASSLSSGWTSNQPQHF; DNA: TGTGCCAGCAGCTTATCTTCTGGCTGGACTAGCAATCAGCCCCAGCATTTT
J: TRBJ1-1; size: .; V: TRBV5-4; D: .; CDR3: CASRPRGETEAFF; DNA: TGTGCCAGCAGGCCGCGGGGAGAAACTGAAGCTTTCTTT
J: TRBJ2-3; size: .; V: TRBV28; D: .; CDR3: CASSSSLRTDTQYF; DNA: TGTGCCAGCAGCTCCTCCCTGCGCACAGATACGCAGTATTTT
J: TRBJ2-7; size: .; V: TRBV5-1; D: TRBD1; CDR3: CASSPYPGTATYEQYF; DNA: TGCGCCAGCAGCCCCTATCCCGGGACAGCCACCTACGAGCAGTACTTC
J: TRBJ2-1; size: once; V: TRBV6-5; D: TRBD2; CDR3: CASSYLGLAGQEQFF; DNA: TGTGCCAGCAGTTACCTGGGACTAGCGGGGCAGGAGCAGTTCTTC
J: TRBJ1-1; size: .; V: TRBV7-6; D: .; CDR3: CASSSGTAMTEAFF; DNA: TGTGCCAGCAGCTCCGGGACGGCGATGACTGAAGCTTTCTTT
J: TRBJ2-3; size: .; V: TRBV6-1; D: TRBD2; CDR3: CASSEGLAGADTQYF; DNA: TGTGCCAGCAGTGAGGGACTAGCGGGAGCAGATACGCAGTATTTT
J: TRBJ2-7; size: .; V: TRBV28; D: .; CDR3: CASSLTGTYEQYF; DNA: TGTGCCAGCAGTTTGACGGGCACCTACGAGCAGTACTTC
J: TRBJ2-7; size: .; V: TRBV11-2; D: .; CDR3: CASSFRLGAQLAYEQYF; DNA: TGTGCCAGCAGCTTCCGGCTTGGAGCTCAGTTGGCCTACGAGCAGTACTTC
J: TRBJ2-1; size: .; V: TRBV7-3; D: .; CDR3: CASSLTGVGNEQFF; DNA: TGTGCCAGCAGCTTAACAGGAGTGGGGAATGAGCAGTTCTTC
J: TRBJ2-3; size: .; V: TRBV6-5; D: TRBD2; CDR3: CASSYPSGRHTDTQYF; DNA: TGTGCCAGCAGTTACCCTAGCGGGAGACACACAGATACGCAGTATTTT
J: TRBJ2-1; size: .; V: TRBV28; D: TRBD1; CDR3: CASSRGQASYNEQFF; DNA: TGTGCCAGCAGCCGAGGACAGGCCTCCTACAATGAGCAGTTCTTC
J: TRBJ1-2; size: .; V: TRBV5-6; D: .; CDR3: CASSLGTSYGYTF; DNA: TGTGCCAGCAGCTTGGGGACTTCTTATGGCTACACCTTC
J: TRBJ2-1; size: once; V: TRBV2; D: .; CDR3: CASSRTDNTYNEQFF; DNA: TGTGCCAGCAGCCGGACAGACAACACATACAATGAGCAGTTCTTC
J: TRBJ1-5; size: .; V: TRBV21-1; D: .; CDR3: CASSKELGGNQPQHF; DNA: TGTGCCAGCAGCAAAGAACTGGGCGGCAATCAGCCCCAGCATTTT
J: TRBJ1-1; size: .; V: TRBV9; D: .; CDR3: CASKAANTEAFF; DNA: TGTGCCAGCAAGGCGGCTAACACTGAAGCTTTCTTT
J: TRBJ2-7; size: .; V: TRBV6-5; D: TRBD1; CDR3: CASSYFPGTGMDEQYF; DNA: TGTGCCAGCAGTTACTTCCCCGGGACAGGGATGGACGAGCAGTACTTC
J: TRBJ2-7; size: .; V: TRBV13; D: .; CDR3: CASSPPGYEQYF; DNA: TGTGCCAGCAGCCCCCCAGGCTACGAGCAGTACTTC
J: TRBJ2-7; size: few; V: TRBV28; D: .; CDR3: CASSLDYRYEQYF; DNA: TGTGCCAGCAGTTTAGACTACAGGTACGAGCAGTACTTC
J: TRBJ2-7; size: .; V: TRBV23-1; D: .; CDR3: CASSQLGRDESGMMNEQYF; DNA: TGCGCCAGCAGTCAATTGGGCAGGGACGAGTCCGGGATGATGAACGAGCAGTACTTC
J: TRBJ1-2; size: .; V: TRBV27; D: .; CDR3: CASSSGVHLNYGYTF; DNA: TGTGCCAGCAGTTCAGGGGTGCACCTTAACTATGGCTACACCTTC
J: TRBJ2-2; size: .; V: TRBV29-1; D: .; CDR3: CSVEEGHNTGELFF; DNA: TGCAGCGTTGAAGAGGGACACAACACCGGGGAGCTGTTTTTT
J: TRBJ1-2; size: .; V: TRBV7-2; D: TRBD1; CDR3: CASSSLGGGYGYTF; DNA: TGTGCCAGCAGTTCTTTAGGGGGCGGCTATGGCTACACCTTC
J: TRBJ2-2; size: many; V: TRBV28; D: .; CDR3: CASSIEEKTGELFF; DNA: TGTGCCAGCAGTATCGAGGAAAAAACCGGGGAGCTGTTTTTT
J: TRBJ1-5; size: .; V: TRBV28; D: .; CDR3: CASSYIRGQGQPQHF; DNA: TGTGCCAGCAGCTACATCCGGGGGCAGGGCCAGCCCCAGCATTTT
J: TRBJ2-7; size: .; V: TRBV15; D: .; CDR3: CATSPGGRHEQYF; DNA: TGTGCCACCTCCCCCGGGGGGCGGCACGAGCAGTACTTC
J: TRBJ2-1; size: .; V: TRBV7-6; D: TRBD2; CDR3: CASSSSGSKAYNEQFF; DNA: TGTGCCAGCAGCTCTAGCGGGAGTAAGGCCTACAATGAGCAGTTCTTC
J: TRBJ2-1; size: .; V: TRBV5-4; D: .; CDR3: CASSLSSVNEQFF; DNA: TGTGCCAGCAGCTTGAGTAGTGTCAATGAGCAGTTCTTC
J: TRBJ2-4; size: .; V: TRBV6-5; D: .; CDR3: CASSRQLAKNIQYF; DNA: TGTGCCAGCAGCCGACAGTTAGCCAAAAACATTCAGTACTTC
J: TRBJ2-1; size: .; V: TRBV28; D: TRBD2; CDR3: CASRDDAGLAGGLEFF; DNA: TGTGCCAGCAGAGACGACGCGGGACTAGCGGGAGGGTTGGAGTTCTTC
J: TRBJ1-1; size: .; V: TRBV19; D: TRBD1; CDR3: CASSSGTGHTEAFF; DNA: TGTGCCAGTAGTTCCGGGACAGGGCATACTGAAGCTTTCTTT
J: TRBJ2-7; size: .; V: TRBV21-1; D: .; CDR3: CASSKGCSYEQYF; DNA: TGTGCCAGCAGCAAAGGCTGTTCCTACGAGCAGTACTTC